The 10 T cell receptor beta chains listed next were all sequenced from one sample in a study of PD-1 blockade in mismatch repair-deficient tumors (dated by TCRdb to about 2017). The library was generated by the immunoSEQ multiplex PCR assay. This immuneACCESS table, as held by TCRdb, lists in-frame sequences with V and J called but not all clones. Of the missing ones, under half trace to an unresolved V gene in checked studies; the others have no known cause. This sample lists roughly 16,000 clones; roughly four fifths were detected once. The ten largest clones add up to almost 3.5% of the sample. This specimen was PBMCs, taken 4 weeks after starting pembrolizumab. The receptors were gathered from an adult with mismatch repair-deficient cancer.

This chain joins TRBV7-2 and TRBJ1-2; 7 nucleotides align to TRBD1. The CDR3 spans 13 residues. The ends lost 3 bases at V and 3 bases at J; junction bases unmatched: 1. The germline CDR1 and CDR2 sequences are SGHTA and FQGNSA. The CDR3 DNA reads as TGTGCCAGCAGCTTCGACAGGGACTATGGCTACACCTTC. This encodes CASSFDRDYGYTF.

The chain couples TRBV2 to TRBJ2-5; the D is unclear. V was trimmed by 3 bases and J by 1 base, leaving 12 bases between them. CDR3 length equals 15 residues. From germline, CDR1 is SNHLY and CDR2 FYNNEI. The CDR3 region is CASSEPRSPQETQYF. CDR3 nucleotides: TGTGCCAGCAGTGAGCCGCGTAGCCCCCAAGAGACCCAGTACTTC.

V gene TRBV12-5 combines with J gene TRBJ1-4; possibly TRBD1 for D (6 bases). This CDR3 is built from 14 residues. The germline V gene encodes CDR1 LGHNT and CDR2 FRNRAP. The germline V and J ends were trimmed by 4 bases and 4 bases, with 10 bases remaining between them. CDR3 DNA: TGTGCTAGTGGTTCCGACAGGAGTAATGAAAAACTGTTTTTT. Its translation: CASGSDRSNEKLFF.

The sample holds a few counts of this clone. The chain links TRBV29-1 to TRBJ2-5, with 7 bases fitting TRBD2. CDR3 length: 14 amino acids. Per germline, CDR1 SQVTM and CDR2 ANQGSEA. The junction had 8 bases not matched to a gene; V was cut back by 6 bases and J by 1 base. CDR3 DNA sequence: TGCAGCGTCGCTAATCCTAGCGGCCAAGAGACCCAGTACTTC. It translates to CSVANPSGQETQYF. The full variable domain, in which reference TRBV29-1 and TRBJ2-5 provide the parts outside the CDR3, is SAVISQKPSRDICQRGTSLTIQCQVDSQVTMMFWYRQQPGQSLTLIATANQGSEATYESGFVIDKFPISRPNLTFSTLTVSNMSPEDSSIYLCSVANPSGQETQYFGPGTRLLVL.

The chain employs TRBV30 and TRBJ2-5, with D hard to call. The CDR3 totals 13 residues. Germline CDR1 is GTSNPN and CDR2 is SVGIG (reference sequence). Trimming left V 3 bases short and J 6 bases short, with 14 bases between. Here the CDR3 DNA reads TGTGCCTGGAGCCCAACTTTGGGCCAGACCCAGTACTTC. Translation gives CAWSPTLGQTQYF.

V is TRBV7-2 and J is TRBJ2-7; no firm D call. CDR3 length: 16 amino acids. CDR1 is SGHTA and CDR2 is FQGNSA in the germline V gene. V shed 2 bases and J shed 7 bases, with 21 bases lying between them. CDR3 protein: CASSLRAQGPLYEQYF. CDR3 DNA sequence: TGTGCCAGCAGCTTACGAGCGCAAGGTCCACTATATGAGCAGTACTTC.

The J gene is TRBJ1-3, the V gene TRBV27; TRBD1 might be the D (6 bases). The CDR3 has 15 amino acids. Germline CDR1 is MNHEY and CDR2 is SMNVEV (reference sequence). Between the trimmed V and J ends, which lost 3 bases and 0 bases, there was a span of 9 bases. The CDR3 DNA follows: TGTGCCAGCAGTTTGGGGACAACCTCTGGAAACACCATATATTTT. Protein: CASSLGTTSGNTIYF.

The V call is TRBV27, the J call TRBJ1-5; unclear D gene. CDR1 and CDR2 from the germline V gene are MNHEY and SMNVEV (reference sequence). Trimming took off 7 bases at V and 0 bases at J, with 10 bases between the two ends. The CDR3 has 14 residues. CDR3 in DNA: TGTGCCAGCACCCCCAGTCCTAGCAATCAGCCCCAGCATTTT. It encodes CASTPSPSNQPQHF.

V gene TRBV11-3 combines with J gene TRBJ2-4; possible D gene TRBD1, 5 bases. This CDR3 is 16 amino acids long. In germline, CDR1 is SGHNT, CDR2 YENEEA. The V end lost 1 base, the J end lost 9 bases, and 19 bases lay between the germline ends. The CDR3 DNA follows: TGTGCCAGCAGCTTAGGACCCCCAGGGCCGGTGAGCATTCAGTACTTC. It encodes CASSLGPPGPVSIQYF. The full variable domain, with the rest looked up from reference TRBV11-3 and TRBJ2-4, is EAGVVQSPRYKIIEKKQPVAFWCNPISGHNTLYWYLQNLGQGPELLIRYENEEAVDDSQLPKDRFSAERLKGVDSTLKIQPAELGDSAVYLCASSLGPPGPVSIQYFGAGTRLSVL.

The CDR3 bases are TGTGCCAGCAGTTTTTCGCGGTTGAAGACCTTC. Translating it yields CASSFSRLKTF. This chain connects TRBV28 to TRBJ1-2; D is ambiguous. Germline CDR1 is MDHEN and CDR2 is SYDVKM. Trimming stripped 3 bases from V and 14 bases from J, with 13 bases between. The CDR3 has 11 amino acids.